This entry lists 3 T cell receptor beta chains sequenced from one sample in a study of T cell responses to AZD1222 COVID-19 vaccine. TCRdb's copy holds only in-frame clones and misses some; the assay was immunoSEQ multiplex PCR. This table holds approximately 150,000 clones, about nine tenths found once. The input for sequencing was peripheral blood, taken 28 days after the second AZD1222 dose. The receptor set was obtained from an adult who received the AZD1222 COVID-19 vaccine.

The rearrangement joins TRBV11-2 to TRBJ1-1, with TRBD1 as a possible D gene (6 bases). The CDR3 sequence is 16 residues long. Trimming took off 4 bases at V and 1 base at J, with 16 bases between the two ends. Germline V gene sequence: CDR1 SGHAT, CDR2 FQNNGV. CDR3: CASSSKYPGANTEAFF. The CDR3 DNA reads TGTGCCAGCAGCTCCAAGTACCCAGGGGCGAACACTGAAGCTTTCTTT.

J is TRBJ1-5 and V is TRBV2, with unresolved D. V lost 4 bases and J lost 2, with 6 bases in between. This CDR3 contains 13 residues. The germline V gene encodes CDR1 SNHLY and CDR2 FYNNEI. CDR3 amino acids: CASSAYGNQPQHF. Here the CDR3 DNA reads TGTGCCAGCAGTGCGTATGGCAATCAGCCCCAGCATTTT.

This sequence joins TRBV30 and TRBJ1-4; TRBD1 aligns across 7 bases. After removal of 0 bases from V and 3 bases from J, the junction contained 4 bases not matched to a gene. There are 15 residues in the CDR3. In germline, CDR1 is GTSNPN, CDR2 SVGIG (reference sequence). In DNA form, the CDR3 reads TGTGCCTGGAGTGTCATAACAGGGGCTAATGAAAAACTGTTTTTT. Translation: CAWSVITGANEKLFF.